The 5 T cell receptor beta chains in this list originate from one sample, sequenced in a study of T-cell reconstitution after alpha-beta-depleted transplantation in children. A library of TCRbeta sequences, prepared with unique molecular identifiers, was generated. TCRdb re-analysed the PCR reads in MiXCR, keeping a single row per CDR3 protein. The repertoire has roughly 420,000 distinct CDR3 sequences, around 15% of them found once; the top ten carry approximately 28%. The source material was PBMCs, mostly from graft donor cells, sampled 360 days after TCRalphabeta/CD19-depleted stem cell transplant. The receptors originated from a boy less than two years old who had a stem cell transplant for Wiskott-Aldrich syndrome, so the T cells may come from the graft donor.

In its sample, this clonotype was seen a few times. The chain links TRBV5-1 to TRBJ2-4, with D perhaps matching TRBD1 or TRBD2 (6 bases each). The CDR3 is made up of 13 amino acids. Germline values: CDR1 SGHRS, CDR2 YFSETQ. With 1 base removed from V and 14 bases from J, the gap between germline ends came to 16 bases. CDR3: CASSLRGADYEYF. For the CDR3, the DNA is TGCGCCAGCAGCTTGAGGGGGGCTGACTACGAGTACTTC.

This clonotype was seen more than once but under ten times. The chain couples TRBV29-1 to TRBJ2-7; 7 bases match TRBD1. After removal of 3 bases from V and 5 bases from J, the junction contained 10 bases not matched to a gene. Germline CDR1 SQVTM, CDR2 ANQGSEA. This CDR3 contains 14 residues. CDR3 sequence reads: CSVDVTGKLHEQYF. The CDR3 bases are TGCAGCGTTGATGTGACAGGGAAGCTCCACGAGCAGTACTTC.

The chain recombines TRBV20-1 with TRBJ2-5, with 7 nucleotides matching TRBD1. CDR1 and CDR2 from the germline V gene are DFQATT and SNEGSKA (reference sequence). The CDR3 sequence is 12 residues long. With V trimmed by 6 bases and J by 2 bases, 3 bases remained unmatched. CDR3 loop: CSATGAQETQYF. The CDR3 bases are TGCAGTGCCACAGGGGCTCAAGAGACCCAGTACTTC.

This clonotype was recorded a few times. The V and J genes are TRBV20-1 and TRBJ2-1; D gene uncertain. The CDR3 contains 13 residues. CDR1 and CDR2 from the germline V gene are DFQATT and SNEGSKA (reference sequence). V lost 6 bases, J lost 5 bases, and 14 bases lay in between. DNA of the CDR3: TGCAGTGCCCTGACCTCTTTCCACAATGAGCAGTTCTTC. It translates to CSALTSFHNEQFF.

V is TRBV7-8 and J is TRBJ2-1, with D hard to call. CDR3 length: 11 amino acids. The V gene lost 2 bases and the J gene lost 7 bases, with 3 bases spanning the gap. CDR1 SGHVS and CDR2 FQNEAQ come from the germline V gene. CDR3 loop: CASSLPNEQFF. The CDR3 nucleotides are TGTGCCAGCAGCTTACCGAATGAGCAGTTCTTC. Supplemented by reference TRBV7-8 and TRBJ2-1, the full variable domain reads GAGVSQSPRYKVAKRGQDVALRCDPISGHVSLFWYQQALGQGPEFLTYFQNEAQLDKSGLPSDRFFAERPEGSVSTLKIQRTQQEDSAVYLCASSLPNEQFFGPGTRLTVL.